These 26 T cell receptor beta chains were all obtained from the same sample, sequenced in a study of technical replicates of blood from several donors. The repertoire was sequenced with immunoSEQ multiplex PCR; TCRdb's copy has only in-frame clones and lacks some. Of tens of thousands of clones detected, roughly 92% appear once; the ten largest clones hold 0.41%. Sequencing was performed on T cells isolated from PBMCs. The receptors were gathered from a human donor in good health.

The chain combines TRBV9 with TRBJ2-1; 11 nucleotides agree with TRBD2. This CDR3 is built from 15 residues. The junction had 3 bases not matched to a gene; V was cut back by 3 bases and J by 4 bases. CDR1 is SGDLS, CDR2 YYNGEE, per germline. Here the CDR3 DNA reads TGTGCCAGCAGCGGGGGGACTAGCGGATACAATGAGCAGTTCTTC. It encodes CASSGGTSGYNEQFF. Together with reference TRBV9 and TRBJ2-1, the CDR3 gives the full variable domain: DSGVTQTPKHLITATGQRVTLRCSPRSGDLSVYWYQQSLDQGLQFLIQYYNGEERAKGNILERFSAQQFPDLHSELNLSSLELGDSALYFCASSGGTSGYNEQFFGPGTRLTVL.

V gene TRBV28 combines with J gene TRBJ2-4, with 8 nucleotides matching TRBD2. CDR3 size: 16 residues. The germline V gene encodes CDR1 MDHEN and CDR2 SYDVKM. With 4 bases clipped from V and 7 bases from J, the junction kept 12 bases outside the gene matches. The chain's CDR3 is CASSSLSGRAPNIQYF. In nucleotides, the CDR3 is TGTGCCAGCAGTTCCTTGTCCGGGAGGGCCCCGAACATTCAGTACTTC. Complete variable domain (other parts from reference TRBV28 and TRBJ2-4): DVKVTQSSRYLVKRTGEKVFLECVQDMDHENMFWYRQDPGLGLRLIYFSYDVKMKEKGDIPEGYSVSREKKERFSLILESASTNQTSMYLCASSSLSGRAPNIQYFGAGTRLSVL.

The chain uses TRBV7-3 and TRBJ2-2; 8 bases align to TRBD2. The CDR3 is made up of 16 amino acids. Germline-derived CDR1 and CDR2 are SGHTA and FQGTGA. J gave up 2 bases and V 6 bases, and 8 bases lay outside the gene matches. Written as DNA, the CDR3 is TGTGCCAGCAGTCCTTATAGCGGGATTAACACCGGGGAGCTGTTTTTT. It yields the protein CASSPYSGINTGELFF.

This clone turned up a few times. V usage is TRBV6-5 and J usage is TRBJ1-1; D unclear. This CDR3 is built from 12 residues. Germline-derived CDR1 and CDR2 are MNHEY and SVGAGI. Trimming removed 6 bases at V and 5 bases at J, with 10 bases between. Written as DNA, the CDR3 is TGTGCCAGCAGACACGGGGAGACTGAAGCTTTCTTT. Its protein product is CASRHGETEAFF.

The CDR3 sequence: CASSQIQGVVNTEAFF. DNA for the CDR3: TGTGCCAGCAGCCAGATACAGGGAGTAGTGAACACTGAAGCTTTCTTT. The chain is built from TRBV4-2 and TRBJ1-1, with a possible D match to TRBD1 (6 bases). The V gene lost 3 bases and the J gene lost 0 bases, with 14 bases spanning the gap. Germline CDR1 LGHNA, CDR2 YNFKEQ. The CDR3 is 16 amino acids.

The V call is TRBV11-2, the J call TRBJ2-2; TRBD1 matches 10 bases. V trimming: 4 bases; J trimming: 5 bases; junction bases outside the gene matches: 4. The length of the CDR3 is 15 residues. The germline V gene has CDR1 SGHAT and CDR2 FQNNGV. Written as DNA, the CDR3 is TGTGCCAGCAGCTCGGGACAGGGGTTAACCGGGGAGCTGTTTTTT. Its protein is CASSSGQGLTGELFF.

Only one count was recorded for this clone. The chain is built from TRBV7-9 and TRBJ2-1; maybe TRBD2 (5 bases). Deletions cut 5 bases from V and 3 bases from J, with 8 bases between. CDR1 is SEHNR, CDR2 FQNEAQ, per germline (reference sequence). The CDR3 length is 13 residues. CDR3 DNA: TGTGCCAGCAGCCCCCGGGACTACAATGAGCAGTTCTTC. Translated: CASSPRDYNEQFF. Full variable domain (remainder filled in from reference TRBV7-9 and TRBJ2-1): DTGVSQNPRHKITKRGQNVTFRCDPISEHNRLYWYRQTLGQGPEFLTYFQNEAQLEKSRLLSDRFSAERPKGSFSTLEIQRTEQGDSAMYLCASSPRDYNEQFFGPGTRLTVL.

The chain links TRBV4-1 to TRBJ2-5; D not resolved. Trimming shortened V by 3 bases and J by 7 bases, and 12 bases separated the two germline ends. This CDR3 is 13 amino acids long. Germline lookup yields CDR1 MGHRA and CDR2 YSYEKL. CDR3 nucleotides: TGCGCCAGCAGCCAGACGCTCCTAGGGACCCAGTACTTC. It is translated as CASSQTLLGTQYF.

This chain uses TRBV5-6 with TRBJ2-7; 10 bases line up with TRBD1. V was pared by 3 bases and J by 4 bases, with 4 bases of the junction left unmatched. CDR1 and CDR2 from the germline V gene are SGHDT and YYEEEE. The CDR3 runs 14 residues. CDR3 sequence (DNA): TGTGCCAGCAGCTGGGACAGGGGAACTTACGAGCAGTACTTC. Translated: CASSWDRGTYEQYF. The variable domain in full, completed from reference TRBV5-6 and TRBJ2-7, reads DAGVTQSPTHLIKTRGQQVTLRCSPKSGHDTVSWYQQALGQGPQFIFQYYEEEERQRGNFPDRFSGHQFPNYSSELNVNALLLGDSALYLCASSWDRGTYEQYFGPGTRLTVT.

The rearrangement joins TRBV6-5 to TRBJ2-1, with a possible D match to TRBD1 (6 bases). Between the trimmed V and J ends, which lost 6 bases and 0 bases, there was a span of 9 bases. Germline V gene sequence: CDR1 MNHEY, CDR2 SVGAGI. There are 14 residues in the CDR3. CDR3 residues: CASRGDISYNEQFF. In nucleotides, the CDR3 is TGTGCCAGCAGAGGGGACATCTCCTACAATGAGCAGTTCTTC.

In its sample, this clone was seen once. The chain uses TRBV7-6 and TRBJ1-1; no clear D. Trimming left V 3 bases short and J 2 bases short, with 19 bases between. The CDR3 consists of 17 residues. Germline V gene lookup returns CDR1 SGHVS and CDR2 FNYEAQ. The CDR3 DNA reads TGTGCCAGCAGCTTGGCTCTAGGAGAGGGAGGAAACACTGAAGCTTTCTTT. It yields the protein CASSLALGEGGNTEAFF.

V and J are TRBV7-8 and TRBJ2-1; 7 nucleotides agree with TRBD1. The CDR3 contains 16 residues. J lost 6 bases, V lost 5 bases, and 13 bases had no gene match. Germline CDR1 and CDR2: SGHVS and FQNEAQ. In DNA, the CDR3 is TGTGCCAGCAGCCCTACCGGGACAGTGCTGGGCAATGAGCAGTTCTTC. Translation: CASSPTGTVLGNEQFF.

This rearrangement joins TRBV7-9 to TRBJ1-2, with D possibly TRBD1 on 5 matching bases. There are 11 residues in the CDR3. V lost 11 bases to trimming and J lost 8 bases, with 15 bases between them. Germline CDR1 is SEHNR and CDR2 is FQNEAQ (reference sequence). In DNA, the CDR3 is TGTGCCGGGATTCAGGGCGGAGGCTACACCTTC. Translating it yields CAGIQGGGYTF.

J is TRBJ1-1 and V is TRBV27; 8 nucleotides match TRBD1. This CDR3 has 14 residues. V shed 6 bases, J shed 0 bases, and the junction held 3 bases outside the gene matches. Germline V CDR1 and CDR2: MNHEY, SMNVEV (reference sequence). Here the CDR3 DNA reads TGTGCCAGCAGCTTGACAGGGGTGAACACTGAAGCTTTCTTT. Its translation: CASSLTGVNTEAFF.

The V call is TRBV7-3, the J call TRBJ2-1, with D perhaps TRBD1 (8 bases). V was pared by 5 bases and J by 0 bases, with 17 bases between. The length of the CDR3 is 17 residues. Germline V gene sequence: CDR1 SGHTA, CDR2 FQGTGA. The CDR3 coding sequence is TGTGCCAGCAGCCCCAGGGGGCGGGGGAGCTCCTACAATGAGCAGTTCTTC. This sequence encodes CASSPRGRGSSYNEQFF.

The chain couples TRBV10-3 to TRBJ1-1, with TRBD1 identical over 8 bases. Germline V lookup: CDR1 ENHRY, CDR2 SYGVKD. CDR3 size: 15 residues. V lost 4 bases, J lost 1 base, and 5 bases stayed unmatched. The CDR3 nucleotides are TGTGCCATCAGTGCTGACAGGGGCCAGAACACTGAAGCTTTCTTT. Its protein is CAISADRGQNTEAFF.

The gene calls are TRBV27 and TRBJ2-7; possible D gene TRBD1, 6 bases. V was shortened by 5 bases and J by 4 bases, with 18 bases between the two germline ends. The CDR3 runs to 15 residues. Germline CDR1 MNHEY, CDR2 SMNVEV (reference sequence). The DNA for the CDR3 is TGTGCCAGCAGTGCCCCGGGACAAGGAACATACGAGCAGTACTTC. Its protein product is CASSAPGQGTYEQYF.

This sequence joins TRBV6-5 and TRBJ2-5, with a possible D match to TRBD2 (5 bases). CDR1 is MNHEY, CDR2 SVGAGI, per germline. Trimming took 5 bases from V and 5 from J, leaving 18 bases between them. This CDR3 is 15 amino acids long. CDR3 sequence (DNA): TGTGCCAGCAGTCGTCTATGGGAGTCCGAGGAGACCCAGTACTTC. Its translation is CASSRLWESEETQYF.

The CDR3 sequence is CASSSFRMPRSGNTIYF. DNA for the CDR3: TGTGCCAGCAGCTCATTCAGAATGCCTCGCTCTGGAAACACCATATATTTT. The chain is built from TRBV7-8 and TRBJ1-3; D not certain. This CDR3 is built from 17 residues. Per the germline V gene, CDR1 is SGHVS and CDR2 is FQNEAQ. The V and J ends lost 4 bases and 0 bases respectively, with 16 bases between them.

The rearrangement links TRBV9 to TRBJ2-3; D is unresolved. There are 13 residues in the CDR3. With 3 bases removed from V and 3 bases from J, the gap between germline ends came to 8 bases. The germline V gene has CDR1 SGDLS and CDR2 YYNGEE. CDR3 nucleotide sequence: TGTGCCAGCAGCGCGAGGATGACAGATACGCAGTATTTT. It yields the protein CASSARMTDTQYF.

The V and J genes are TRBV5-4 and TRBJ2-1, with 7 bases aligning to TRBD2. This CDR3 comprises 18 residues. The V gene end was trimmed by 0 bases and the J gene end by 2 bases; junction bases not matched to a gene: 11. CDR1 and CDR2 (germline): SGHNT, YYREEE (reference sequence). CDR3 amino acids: CASSLVLLAQSPYNEQFF. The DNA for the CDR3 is TGTGCCAGCAGCTTGGTCCTACTAGCGCAGAGCCCCTACAATGAGCAGTTCTTC.

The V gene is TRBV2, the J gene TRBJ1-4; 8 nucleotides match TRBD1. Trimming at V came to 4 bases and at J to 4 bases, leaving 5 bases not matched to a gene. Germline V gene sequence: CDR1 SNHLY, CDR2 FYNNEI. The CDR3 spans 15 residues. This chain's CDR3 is CASSVNRGDNEKLFF. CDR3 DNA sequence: TGTGCCAGCAGTGTAAACAGGGGGGATAATGAAAAACTGTTTTTT.

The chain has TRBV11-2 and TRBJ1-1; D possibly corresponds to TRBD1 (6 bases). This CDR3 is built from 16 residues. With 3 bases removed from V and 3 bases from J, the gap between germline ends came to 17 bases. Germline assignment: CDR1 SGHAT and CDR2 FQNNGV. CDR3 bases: TGTGCCAGCAGCTTTACCGAGCGACAGGCCGACACTGAAGCTTTCTTT. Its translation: CASSFTERQADTEAFF.

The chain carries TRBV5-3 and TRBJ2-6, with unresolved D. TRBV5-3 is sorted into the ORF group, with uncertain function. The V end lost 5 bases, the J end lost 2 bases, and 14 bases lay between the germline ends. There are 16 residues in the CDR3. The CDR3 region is CARSRYGLPGANVLTF. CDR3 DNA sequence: TGTGCCAGAAGTAGATACGGGTTACCTGGGGCCAACGTCCTGACTTTC.

The CDR3 DNA follows: TGTGCCAGCAGTTTGTTTGCGGGAAACCCTTTATACGAGCAGTACTTC. This translates into CASSLFAGNPLYEQYF. J is TRBJ2-7 and V is TRBV27; perhaps TRBD2 as D (6 bases). V was shortened by 3 bases and J by 4 bases, with 19 bases between the two germline ends. Germline lookup yields CDR1 MNHEY and CDR2 SMNVEV (reference sequence). This CDR3 is 16 amino acids long.

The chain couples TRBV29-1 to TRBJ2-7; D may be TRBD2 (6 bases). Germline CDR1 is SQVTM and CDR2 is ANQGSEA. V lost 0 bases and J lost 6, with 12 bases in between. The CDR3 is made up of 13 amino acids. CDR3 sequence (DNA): TGCAGCGTTGAAGAGGTGGGGGGAGGCGAGCAGTACTTC. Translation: CSVEEVGGGEQYF.